This T cell receptor beta chain was profiled in a study of CD8+ T cells in alopecia areata. As for treatment: oral pan-JAK inhibitor, 5-10 mg twice daily. Sorting separated CD4+ and CD8+ T cells out of PBMCs. Germline-derived CDR1 and CDR2 are MGHRA and YSYEKL. The CDR3 loop spans 16 amino acids. Trimming took 6 bases from V and 1 from J; bases not matched to a gene: 8. Sequencing used cDNA as its template, made by extracting RNA and reverse transcribing it. Sequenced by immunoSEQ multiplex PCR; TCRdb stores in-frame clones only, minus some. The data show 90,000 to 120,000 clones, with about 83% seen just once and 20% to 25% held by the top ten.

The material was CD8+ T cells sorted from blood, obtained at week 24, from a patient treated with tofacitinib. The rearrangement links TRBV4-1 to TRBJ2-2; 7 bases map to TRBD2. The TCR was taken from a human donor with alopecia areata. For the CDR3, the DNA is TGCGCCAGCAGTCCCACGGTAGCGGGGAACACCGGGGAGCTGTTTTTT. Translation gives CASSPTVAGNTGELFF.